Following are 9 T cell receptor beta chains from one sample sequenced in a study of blood T cell repertoires in COVID-19. Generated by immunoSEQ multiplex PCR, the TCRdb table keeps only in-frame clones and is missing some. Found here are 250,000 or so clones, roughly 81% of them singletons; the top ten hold roughly 4%. The specimen sequenced was peripheral blood. The receptors stem from a man over 45 with acute or convalescent COVID-19.

The table lists this clone with a count of one. The rearrangement links TRBV5-6 to TRBJ2-6; a possible D gene is TRBD1 (6 bases). CDR3 length: 15 amino acids. The V end was cut by 4 bases, the J end by 0 bases, with 8 bases between. Germline V CDR1 and CDR2: SGHDT, YYEEEE. CDR3 in amino acids: CASSVTGSGANVLTF. The CDR3 region has the DNA TGTGCCAGCAGCGTGACAGGCTCTGGGGCCAACGTCCTGACTTTC. The full variable domain, rest sourced from reference TRBV5-6 and TRBJ2-6, is DAGVTQSPTHLIKTRGQQVTLRCSPKSGHDTVSWYQQALGQGPQFIFQYYEEEERQRGNFPDRFSGHQFPNYSSELNVNALLLGDSALYLCASSVTGSGANVLTFGAGSRLTVL.

This clone was counted a single time. This chain links TRBV27 with TRBJ1-1, with unresolved D. From germline, CDR1 is MNHEY and CDR2 SMNVEV (reference sequence). The CDR3 consists of 13 residues. V lost 8 bases and J 6 bases, leaving 16 bases between the germline ends. The CDR3 loop is CASSLLSPPEAFF. DNA for the CDR3: TGTGCCAGCTCATTATTGAGTCCCCCTGAAGCTTTCTTT.

The J gene is TRBJ2-1, the V gene TRBV5-1, with 14 bases aligning to TRBD2. V lost 4 bases and J lost 5; bases outside the gene matches: 8. The CDR3 has 17 residues. Germline assignment: CDR1 SGHRS and CDR2 YFSETQ. CDR3 bases: TGCGCCAGCAGCCCGGGACTAGCGGGAGCGGCGAACAATGAGCAGTTCTTC. The encoded protein is CASSPGLAGAANNEQFF.

V and J are TRBV5-1 and TRBJ1-2; unclear D gene. This CDR3 is 14 amino acids long. Germline V lookup: CDR1 SGHRS, CDR2 YFSETQ. Trimming removed 4 bases from V and 8 bases from J, with 18 bases in between. DNA of the CDR3: TGCGCCAGCAGCATCAGCCCGACTGTAAAAGGCTACACCTTC. Residues: CASSISPTVKGYTF.

V usage is TRBV30 and J usage is TRBJ1-6, with D unresolved. The CDR3 sequence is 15 residues long. Germline assignment: CDR1 GTSNPN and CDR2 SVGIG (reference sequence). V was cut by 2 bases and J by 9 bases, with 17 bases left in between. CDR3 sequence reads: CAWSSRVASFSPLHF. CDR3 coding DNA: TGTGCCTGGAGTAGCCGGGTCGCCTCTTTTTCACCCCTCCACTTT.

This clone was seen only a few times. The chain couples TRBV27 to TRBJ2-3; TRBD1 agrees at 7 bases. V gave up 0 bases and J gave up 2 bases; unmatched junction bases: 8. There are 17 residues in the CDR3. Germline CDR1 MNHEY, CDR2 SMNVEV (reference sequence). The CDR3 here is CASSLSGGQGVTDTQYF. DNA for the CDR3: TGTGCCAGCAGTTTATCGGGTGGGCAGGGGGTCACAGATACGCAGTATTTT.

The rearrangement uses TRBV30 and TRBJ1-6; no clear D gene. This CDR3 is built from 15 residues. The germline CDR1 and CDR2 sequences are GTSNPN and SVGIG (reference sequence). Deletions cut 0 bases from V and 4 bases from J, with 10 bases between. CDR3 protein: CAWSVEGLYNSPLHF. In DNA, the CDR3 is TGTGCCTGGAGTGTAGAGGGCTTGTATAATTCACCCCTCCACTTT.

This clone was counted between two and nine times. The junction differs from germline at one of its ends, possibly a read error. The chain carries TRBV20-1 and TRBJ1-2, with D possibly being TRBD1 (6 bases). The CDR3 has 11 residues. Germline loops: CDR1 DFQATT, CDR2 SNEGSKA (reference sequence). CDR3 in amino acids: CSARVGDRTAF. CDR3 DNA sequence: TGCAGTGCTAGAGTGGGAGACAGGACAGCCTTC.

The chain is built from TRBV3-1 (or the pseudogene TRBV3-2) and TRBJ2-5; 7 positions match TRBD1. From germline, CDR1 is LGHDT and CDR2 YNNKEL (reference sequence). V was pared by 4 bases and J by 0 bases, with 2 bases of the junction left unmatched. The CDR3 is 14 amino acids. This CDR3 is CASSLGTDQETQYF. The CDR3 coding sequence is TGTGCCAGCAGCCTTGGGACAGACCAAGAGACCCAGTACTTC.